This T cell receptor (beta chain) was sequenced for a study of cytotoxic CD8 clonotypes in ibrutinib-treated CLL. Overall study: A mean of about 240,000 productive templates and more than 75,000 productive rearrangements was obtained per sample. Whole-study findings and limits: While tracking circulating CD8+ T-cell counts, baseline clonality exceeded that of age-matched healthy donors.

On this clone: The antigen is not known.

TCR beta library input comprised roughly 1.8 micrograms of genomic DNA from cryopreserved PBMCs. V shed 2 bases and J shed 6 bases, with 3 bases lying between them. The CDR3 is 11 residues long. Germline V gene lookup returns CDR1 SGHRS and CDR2 YFSETQ. Clones were sequenced by immunoSEQ multiplex PCR, and TCRdb holds only the in-frame ones, with some missing. The sample holds roughly 70,000 clones, around 81% seen once. The chain has TRBV5-1 and TRBJ2-1; D is unclear. The source of this sequence is a human donor with chronic lymphocytic leukemia. The sequenced sample was PBMCs, obtained at disease progression, from a patient treated with ibrutinib. Written as DNA, the CDR3 is TGCGCCAGCAGCTTCGGCAATGAGCAGTTCTTC. This translates into CASSFGNEQFF.